The 7 T cell receptor beta chains reported below all come from one sample, sequenced in a study of OX40 agonist ivuxolimab in advanced cancers. Here immunoSEQ multiplex PCR was the method, and the copy in TCRdb shows in-frame clones only, minus some. This repertoire shows tens of thousands of clones, approximately 89% found once; its top ten account for over 0.2%. Sample: CD4+ or CD8+ T cells sorted from blood, taken in a trial of the OX40 agonist ivuxolimab. All receptors derive from an adult with an advanced solid tumor such as melanoma, head and neck, liver or kidney cancer.

V is TRBV27 and J is TRBJ1-5, with a tentative D call TRBD1 (5 bases). The V end was cut by 1 base, the J end by 6 bases, with 22 bases between. The germline V gene encodes CDR1 MNHEY and CDR2 SMNVEV (reference sequence). The length of the CDR3 is 18 residues. Written as DNA, the CDR3 is TGTGCCAGCAGTTTATTGGCGTCAGGGAGGGGAGGTGTTCAGCCCCAGCATTTT. Translating it yields CASSLLASGRGGVQPQHF.

This clone has more than one count but fewer than ten. The gene calls are TRBV18 and TRBJ1-4; 11 positions agree with TRBD1. V shed 5 bases and J 8 bases; nucleotides not matched to a gene: 7. The length of the CDR3 is 15 residues. Per germline, CDR1 KGHSH and CDR2 LQKENI. CDR3 residues: CASSSDRGPGEKLFF. CDR3 DNA sequence: TGTGCCAGCTCATCGGACAGGGGGCCGGGCGAAAAACTGTTTTTT.

V gene TRBV7-8 combines with J gene TRBJ2-7; D tentatively fits TRBD1 or TRBD2 (5 bases each). V lost 0 bases and J 0 bases, leaving 15 bases between the germline ends. The CDR3 length is 17 residues. Germline V lookup: CDR1 SGHVS, CDR2 FQNEAQ. The chain's CDR3 is CASSLALGAGSSYEQYV. CDR3 bases: TGTGCCAGCAGCTTAGCACTTGGGGCAGGGAGCTCCTACGAGCAGTACGTC.

This chain's CDR3 is CASRGLSDSSYEQYF. The CDR3 DNA is TGTGCCAGCAGGGGCCTAAGCGACAGCTCCTACGAGCAGTACTTC. This chain links TRBV6-5 with TRBJ2-7, with D tentatively TRBD1 (5 bases). The CDR3 is 15 amino acids. V shed 6 bases and J shed 0 bases, with 15 bases lying between them. Germline V CDR1 and CDR2: MNHEY, SVGAGI.

V and J are TRBV19 and TRBJ2-5, with 11 bases matching TRBD1. Germline V gene data show CDR1 as LNHDA and CDR2 as SQIVND (reference sequence). The CDR3 is made up of 17 amino acids. V gave up 6 bases and J gave up 4 bases; unmatched junction bases: 13. In nucleotides, the CDR3 is TGTGCCAGTAGCATCCCCCGGACAGGGGGCCGAGGAGAGACCCAGTACTTC. As protein: CASSIPRTGGRGETQYF.

The genes are TRBV4-1 and TRBJ1-2, with D perhaps matching TRBD1 (6 bases). This CDR3 region has 15 residues. Trimming pared 0 bases from V and 4 bases from J, leaving 12 bases between. Germline V CDR1 and CDR2: MGHRA, YSYEKL. CDR3 nucleotides: TGCGCCAGCAGCCAAGATAGGGAGGGGGGCTATGGCTACACCTTC. Translation: CASSQDREGGYGYTF.

V usage is TRBV4-1 and J usage is TRBJ2-5; D remains unclear. The CDR3 is 14 amino acids. V lost 1 base and J lost 9, with 15 bases in between. CDR1 and CDR2 from the germline V gene are MGHRA and YSYEKL. CDR3: CASSQANTVQPQYF. CDR3 DNA: TGCGCCAGCAGCCAAGCGAACACTGTGCAGCCCCAGTACTTC.